The TCR beta chain described here comes from a study of vaccination effects on CD4 cells after COVID-19. The wider study: The median interval between the second dose and post-vaccine sampling was 72 days.

Method: immunoSEQ multiplex PCR; TCRdb's copy keeps in-frame clones and lacks some. The sample holds more than 15,000 clones, under 70% seen once. Before sequencing took place, the ViraFEST assay used viral peptide pools to expand antigen-specific CD4+ T cells. CD4+ T cells were isolated after less than 12 days of culture. Vaccination of participants consisted of two doses of either the BNT162b2 or mRNA-1273 vaccine. About this clone itself: Antigen specificity is unknown.

The origin of this receptor is a human donor who received a COVID-19 vaccine. The sample here was CD4+ T cells from PBMCs cultured with SARS-CoV-2 spike peptides, taken after COVID-19 vaccination.

CDR3: CASSYLRSGTAYEQYF. CDR3 coding DNA: TGTGCCAGCAGTTACCTACGATCCGGGACAGCCTACGAGCAGTACTTC. The V gene is TRBV6-6, the J gene TRBJ2-7, with 7 bases fitting TRBD1. Germline V gene data show CDR1 as MNHNY and CDR2 as SVGAGI (reference sequence). The CDR3 runs to 16 residues. V lost 2 bases to trimming and J lost 2 bases; unmatched junction nucleotides: 9.